This entry describes one T cell receptor beta chain. TCRdb keeps only in-frame clones here, not all; method: immunoSEQ multiplex PCR. There are 70,000 or so clones in the sample; 94% occur only once, and about 6% lies in the top ten. The germline V and J ends were trimmed by 4 bases and 2 bases, with 12 bases remaining between them. The CDR3 covers 14 residues. In germline, CDR1 is LNHDA, CDR2 SQIVND (reference sequence). The sample is drawn from a study of control samples from healthy donors and cancer patients. The sample taken for sequencing was blood. The TCR originated in a woman in her forties in good health. J is TRBJ2-7 and V is TRBV19, with a possible D match to TRBD1 (6 bases). This chain's CDR3 is CASSKPGAPYEQYF. DNA of the CDR3: TGTGCCAGTAGTAAGCCAGGGGCGCCCTACGAGCAGTACTTC.